This paragraph covers one TCR beta chain sequence. Germline values: CDR1 SGHRS, CDR2 YFSETQ. CDR3 size: 16 residues. V dropped 4 bases and J dropped 8 bases, with 22 bases sitting between them. This sample stems from a study of control samples from healthy donors and cancer patients. The repertoire was sequenced with immunoSEQ multiplex PCR; TCRdb's copy has only in-frame clones and lacks some. The repertoire holds some 100,000 clones, with 80% to 95% as singletons. The sequencing input was blood. The clonotype originates from a human donor in good health. The donor label of this sample is uncertain. The chain couples TRBV5-1 to TRBJ2-1, with a tentative D call TRBD1 (8 bases). The CDR3 protein is CASSPSTGGGRYEQFF. For the CDR3, the DNA is TGCGCCAGCAGCCCCAGCACAGGGGGAGGGAGGTATGAGCAGTTCTTC.